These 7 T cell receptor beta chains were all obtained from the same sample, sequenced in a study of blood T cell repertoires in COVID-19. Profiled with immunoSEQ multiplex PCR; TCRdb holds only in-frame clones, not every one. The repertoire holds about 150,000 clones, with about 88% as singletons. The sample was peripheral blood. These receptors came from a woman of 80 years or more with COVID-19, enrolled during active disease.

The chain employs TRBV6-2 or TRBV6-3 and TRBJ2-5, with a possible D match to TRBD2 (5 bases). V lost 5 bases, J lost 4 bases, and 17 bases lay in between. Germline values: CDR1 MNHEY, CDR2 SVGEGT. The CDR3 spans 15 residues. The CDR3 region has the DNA TGTGCCAGCAGTGACCGGACGGGAATGGGAGAGACCCAGTACTTC. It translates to CASSDRTGMGETQYF.

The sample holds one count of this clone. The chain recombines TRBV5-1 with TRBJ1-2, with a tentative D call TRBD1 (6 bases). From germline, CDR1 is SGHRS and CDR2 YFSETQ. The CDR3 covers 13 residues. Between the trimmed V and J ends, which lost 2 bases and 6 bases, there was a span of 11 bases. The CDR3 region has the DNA TGCGCCAGCAGCTTTAAGCAGGGGAATGGCTACACCTTC. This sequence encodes CASSFKQGNGYTF.

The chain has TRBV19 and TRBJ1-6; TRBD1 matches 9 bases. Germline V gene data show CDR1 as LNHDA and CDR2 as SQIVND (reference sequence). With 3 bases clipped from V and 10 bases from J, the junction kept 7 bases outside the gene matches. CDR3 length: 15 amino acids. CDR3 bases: TGTGCCAGTAGTATTGGGACAGGGAAGGGATCACCCCTCCACTTT. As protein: CASSIGTGKGSPLHF.

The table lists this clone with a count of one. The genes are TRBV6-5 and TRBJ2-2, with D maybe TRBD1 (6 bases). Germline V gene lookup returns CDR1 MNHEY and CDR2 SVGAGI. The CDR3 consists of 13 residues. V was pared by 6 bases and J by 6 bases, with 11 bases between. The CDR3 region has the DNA TGTGCCAGCAGACAGGGATACCCCGGGGAGCTGTTTTTT. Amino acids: CASRQGYPGELFF.

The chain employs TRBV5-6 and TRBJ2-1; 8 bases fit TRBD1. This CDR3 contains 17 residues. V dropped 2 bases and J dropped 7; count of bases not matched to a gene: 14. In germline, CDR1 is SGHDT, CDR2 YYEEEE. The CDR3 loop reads CASSFFMVTGGPNEQFF. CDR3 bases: TGTGCCAGCAGCTTTTTTATGGTTACAGGGGGGCCGAATGAGCAGTTCTTC.

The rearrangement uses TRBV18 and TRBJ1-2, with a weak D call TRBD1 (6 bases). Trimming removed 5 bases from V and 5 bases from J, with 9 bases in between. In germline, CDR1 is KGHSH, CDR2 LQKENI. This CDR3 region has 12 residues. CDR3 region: CASSTGLYGYTF. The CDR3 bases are TGTGCCAGCTCAACAGGGCTTTATGGCTACACCTTC.

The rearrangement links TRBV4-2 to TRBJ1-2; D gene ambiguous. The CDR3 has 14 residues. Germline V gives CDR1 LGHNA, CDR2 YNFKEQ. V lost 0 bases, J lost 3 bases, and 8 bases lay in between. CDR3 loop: CASSQEGRDYGYTF. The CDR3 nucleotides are TGTGCCAGCAGCCAAGAAGGTCGGGACTATGGCTACACCTTC.